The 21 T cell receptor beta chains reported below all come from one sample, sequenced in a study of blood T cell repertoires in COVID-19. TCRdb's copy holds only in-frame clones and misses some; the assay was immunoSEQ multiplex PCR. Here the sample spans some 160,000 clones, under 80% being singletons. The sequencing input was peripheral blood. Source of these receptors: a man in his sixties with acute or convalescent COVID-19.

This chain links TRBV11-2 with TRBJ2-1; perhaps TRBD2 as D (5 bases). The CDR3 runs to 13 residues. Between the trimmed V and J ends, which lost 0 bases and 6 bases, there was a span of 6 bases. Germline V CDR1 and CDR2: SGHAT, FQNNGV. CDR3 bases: TGTGCCAGCAGCTTAGATCTAGCCAATGAGCAGTTCTTC. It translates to CASSLDLANEQFF.

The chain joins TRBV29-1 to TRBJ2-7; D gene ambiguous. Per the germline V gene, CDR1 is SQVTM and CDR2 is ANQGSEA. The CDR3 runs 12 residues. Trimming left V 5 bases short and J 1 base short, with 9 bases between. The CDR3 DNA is TGCAGCGTTTTTGTCGGTTCCTACGAGCAGTACTTC. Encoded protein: CSVFVGSYEQYF.

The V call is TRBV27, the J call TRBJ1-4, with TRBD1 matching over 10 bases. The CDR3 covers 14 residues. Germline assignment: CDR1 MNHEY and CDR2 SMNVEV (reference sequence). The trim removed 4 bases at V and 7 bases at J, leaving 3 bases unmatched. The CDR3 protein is CASSSGTGVEKLFF. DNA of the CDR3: TGTGCCAGCAGTTCCGGGACAGGGGTTGAAAAACTGTTTTTT. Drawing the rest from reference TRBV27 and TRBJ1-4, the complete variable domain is EAQVTQNPRYLITVTGKKLTVTCSQNMNHEYMSWYRQDPGLGLRQIYYSMNVEVTDKGDVPEGYKVSRKEKRNFPLILESPSPNQTSLYFCASSSGTGVEKLFFGSGTQLSVL.

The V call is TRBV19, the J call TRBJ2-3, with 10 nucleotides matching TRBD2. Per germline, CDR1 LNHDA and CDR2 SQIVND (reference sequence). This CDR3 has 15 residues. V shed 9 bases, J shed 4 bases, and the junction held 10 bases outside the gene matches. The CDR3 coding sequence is TGTGCCAGCTCCGAAGGGCTAGCGGGAGCAGATACGCAGTATTTT. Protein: CASSEGLAGADTQYF.

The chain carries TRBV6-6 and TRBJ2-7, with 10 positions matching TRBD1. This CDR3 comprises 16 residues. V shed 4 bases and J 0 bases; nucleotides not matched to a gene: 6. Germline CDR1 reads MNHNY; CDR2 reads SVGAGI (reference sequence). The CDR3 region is CASSSGQGRASYEQYF. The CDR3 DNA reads TGTGCCAGCAGTTCGGGACAGGGGAGGGCCTCCTACGAGCAGTACTTC.

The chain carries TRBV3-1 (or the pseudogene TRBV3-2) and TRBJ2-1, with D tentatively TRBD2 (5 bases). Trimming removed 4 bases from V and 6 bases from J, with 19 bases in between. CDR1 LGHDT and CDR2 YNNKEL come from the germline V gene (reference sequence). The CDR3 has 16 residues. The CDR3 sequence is CASSPTRGRGSNEQFF. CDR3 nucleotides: TGTGCCAGCAGCCCAACTCGTGGTCGTGGGAGCAATGAGCAGTTCTTC.

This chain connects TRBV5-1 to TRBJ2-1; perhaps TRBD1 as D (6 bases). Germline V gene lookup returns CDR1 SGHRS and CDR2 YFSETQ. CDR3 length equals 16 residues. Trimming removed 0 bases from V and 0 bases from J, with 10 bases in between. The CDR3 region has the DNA TGCGCCAGCAGCTTGGCCCCAGGGGTCTCCTACAATGAGCAGTTCTTC. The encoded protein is CASSLAPGVSYNEQFF.

The CDR3: CASSADREGYTF. CDR3 in DNA: TGTGCCAGCAGTGCCGACAGGGAGGGCTACACCTTC. The chain uses TRBV2 and TRBJ1-2, with 7 bases matching TRBD1. This CDR3 is built from 12 residues. Germline V lookup: CDR1 SNHLY, CDR2 FYNNEI. J was trimmed by 8 bases and V by 4 bases; bases with no gene match: 4.

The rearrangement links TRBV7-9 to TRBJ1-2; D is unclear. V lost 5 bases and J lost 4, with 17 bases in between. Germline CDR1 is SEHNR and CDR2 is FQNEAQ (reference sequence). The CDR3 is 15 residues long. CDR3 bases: TGTGCCAGCAGCAGAGCGCCTCCTGGGAGCTATGGCTACACCTTC. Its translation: CASSRAPPGSYGYTF.

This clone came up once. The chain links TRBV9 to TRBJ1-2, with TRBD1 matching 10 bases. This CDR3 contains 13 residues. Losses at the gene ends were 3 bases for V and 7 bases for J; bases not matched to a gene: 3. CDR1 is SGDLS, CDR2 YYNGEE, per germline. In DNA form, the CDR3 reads TGTGCCAGCAGCGGACAGGGGGCTGGTGGCTACACCTTC. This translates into CASSGQGAGGYTF.

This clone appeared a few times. CDR3 region: CSVRTGIDNQPQHF. The DNA for the CDR3 is TGCAGCGTACGAACAGGGATCGACAATCAGCCCCAGCATTTT. The chain joins TRBV29-1 to TRBJ1-5, with D possibly TRBD1 on 6 matching bases. The V end lost 6 bases, the J end lost 3 bases, and 15 bases lay between the germline ends. The CDR3 spans 14 residues. The germline V gene encodes CDR1 SQVTM and CDR2 ANQGSEA.

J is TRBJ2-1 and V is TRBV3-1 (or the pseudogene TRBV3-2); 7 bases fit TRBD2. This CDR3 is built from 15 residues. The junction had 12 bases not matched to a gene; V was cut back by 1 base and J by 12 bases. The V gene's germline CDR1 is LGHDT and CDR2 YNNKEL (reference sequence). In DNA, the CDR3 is TGTGCCAGCAGCCAAGGGGACTACTGGGTGACGACGCAGTTCTTC. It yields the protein CASSQGDYWVTTQFF.

CDR3 protein: CASSPAGRYGYTF. The CDR3 DNA is TGTGCCAGCTCACCCGCGGGTCGCTATGGCTACACCTTC. The gene calls are TRBV18 and TRBJ1-2; D is unclear. The CDR3 extends over 13 amino acids. The germline V and J ends were trimmed by 3 bases and 4 bases, with 9 bases remaining between them. Germline CDR1 KGHSH, CDR2 LQKENI.

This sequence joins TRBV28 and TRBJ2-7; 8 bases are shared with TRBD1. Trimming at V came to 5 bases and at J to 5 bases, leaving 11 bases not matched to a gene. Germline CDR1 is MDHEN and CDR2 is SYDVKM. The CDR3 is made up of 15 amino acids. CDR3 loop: CASSPAAGGRNEQYF. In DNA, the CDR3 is TGTGCCAGCAGTCCCGCCGCAGGGGGCAGGAACGAGCAGTACTTC.

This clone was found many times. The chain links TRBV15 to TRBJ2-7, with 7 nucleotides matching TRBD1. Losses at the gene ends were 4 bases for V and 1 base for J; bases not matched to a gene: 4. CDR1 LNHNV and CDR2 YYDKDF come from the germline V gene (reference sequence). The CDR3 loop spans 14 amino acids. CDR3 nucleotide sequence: TGTGCCACCAGCACCGGACAGGCTTCCTACGAGCAGTACTTC. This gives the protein CATSTGQASYEQYF.

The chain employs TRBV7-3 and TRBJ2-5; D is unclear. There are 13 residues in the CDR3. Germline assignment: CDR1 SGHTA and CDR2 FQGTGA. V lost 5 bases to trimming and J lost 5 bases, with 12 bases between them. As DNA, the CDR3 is TGTGCCAGCAGCCTTAACTGGCGGGAGACCCAGTACTTC. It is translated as CASSLNWRETQYF.

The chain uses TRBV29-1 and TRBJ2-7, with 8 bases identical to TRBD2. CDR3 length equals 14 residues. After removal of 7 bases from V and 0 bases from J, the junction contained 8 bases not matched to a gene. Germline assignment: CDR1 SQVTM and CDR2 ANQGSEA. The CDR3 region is CSAQSSGTSYEQYF. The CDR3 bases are TGCAGCGCCCAGAGTAGCGGGACCTCCTACGAGCAGTACTTC.

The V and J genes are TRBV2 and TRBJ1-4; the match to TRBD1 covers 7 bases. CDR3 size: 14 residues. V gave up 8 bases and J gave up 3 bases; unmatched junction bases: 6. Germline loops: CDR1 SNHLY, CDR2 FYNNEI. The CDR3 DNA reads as TGTGCCAGCTCACGTACAGGGGCTAATGAAAAACTGTTTTTT. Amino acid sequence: CASSRTGANEKLFF.

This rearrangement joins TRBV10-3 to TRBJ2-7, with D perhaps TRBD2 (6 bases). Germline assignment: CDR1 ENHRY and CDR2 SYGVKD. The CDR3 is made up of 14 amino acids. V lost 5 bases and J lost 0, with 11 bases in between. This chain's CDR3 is CAISSGSTSYEQYF. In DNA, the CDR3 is TGTGCCATCAGTAGCGGGTCGACCTCCTACGAGCAGTACTTC.

The CDR3 region has the DNA TGCACCAGCAGGGAAGGACTAGAATCCTACAATGAGCAGTTCTTC. Translating it yields CTSREGLESYNEQFF. The chain is built from TRBV1 and TRBJ2-1; TRBD2 is the table's D call and was not checked against the DNA. TRBV1 represents a pseudogene. This CDR3 is built from 15 residues.

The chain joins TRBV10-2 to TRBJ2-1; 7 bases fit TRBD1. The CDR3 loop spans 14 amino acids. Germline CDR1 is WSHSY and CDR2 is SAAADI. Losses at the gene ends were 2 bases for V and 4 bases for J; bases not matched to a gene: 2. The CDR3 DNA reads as TGCGCCAGCAGTGAGGGGACAGCTTACAATGAGCAGTTCTTC. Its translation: CASSEGTAYNEQFF.